Listed below are T cell receptor beta chains from one sample, sequenced in a study of cytomegalovirus exposure and HLA in healthy donors. Libraries were prepared by immunoSEQ multiplex PCR; TCRdb keeps only in-frame clonotypes and omits some of them. The data contain 150,000 to 200,000 clones, around 86% of them seen just once; the ten biggest clones take up under 2%. The sequenced material came from PBMCs. The receptors stem from a woman aged 18-29 years in good health and CMV-seronegative. Each CDR3 is given with its conserved first and last residue. The D gene is left open where the match is weak. Size tells how often a clone was seen (once, few, many) or the class of an expanded clone, and some rows leave it out.

j_call v_call clone_size cdr3_length d_call cdr3_nt cdr3_aa
TRBJ1-1 TRBV2 few 13 NA TGTGCCAGCAGTGGACAGTCGAACACTGAAGCTTTCTTT CASSGQSNTEAFF
TRBJ1-1 TRBV18 NA 14 NA TGTGCCAGCTCAGCAGGGTTGGTGAACACTGAAGCTTTCTTT CASSAGLVNTEAFF
TRBJ1-1 TRBV5-6 few 14 NA TGTGCCAGCAGCTTGGTGGCAGCGGGCACTGAAGCTTTCTTT CASSLVAAGTEAFF
TRBJ1-2 TRBV6-5 NA 15 TRBD1 TGTGCCAGCAGTCTGACAGGGGGCCATAACTATGGCTACACCTTC CASSLTGGHNYGYTF
TRBJ2-5 TRBV6-5 NA 16 TRBD2 TGTGCCAGCAGTTACGGGAGCGGGGGGGCCAGGGAGACCCAGTACTTC CASSYGSGGARETQYF
TRBJ2-3 TRBV7-9 NA 16 TRBD2 TGTTCCAGCAGCCGTCCGAGCGGGACGAGCACAGATACGCAGTATTTT CSSSRPSGTSTDTQYF
TRBJ2-6 TRBV5-4 NA 17 TRBD1 TGTGCCAGCAGCTTGGGTGACAGGGGGCTTGGGGCCAACGTCCTGACTTTC CASSLGDRGLGANVLTF
TRBJ1-2 TRBV7-9 once 14 NA TGTGCCAGCAGCTTAGCAGGGGAAGGCTATGGCTACACCTTC CASSLAGEGYGYTF
TRBJ2-7 TRBV5-6 NA 17 NA TGTGCCAGCAGCTTGGCCACCGGCGGCCGCAGTACGTTCGAGCAGTACTTC CASSLATGGRSTFEQYF
TRBJ2-1 TRBV28 NA 13 TRBD1 TGTGCCAGCAGTGGACAGGGGGGGGATGAGCAGTTCTTC CASSGQGGDEQFF
TRBJ2-3 TRBV19 NA 16 TRBD2 TGTGCCAGTAGTGACCTACTAGCGGGGGTCACAGATACGCAGTATTTT CASSDLLAGVTDTQYF
TRBJ2-7 TRBV5-4 few 13 TRBD1 TGTGCCGGAGGGACAGGGGGTTTCTACGAGCAGTACTTC CAGGTGGFYEQYF
TRBJ2-1 TRBV30 NA 12 NA TGTGCCCTGGCTCGGGGGAAACATGAGCAGTTCTTC CALARGKHEQFF
TRBJ2-2 TRBV7-2 once 15 NA TGTGCCAGCAGTCTTGGGAGGATAAACACCGGGGAGCTGTTTTTT CASSLGRINTGELFF
TRBJ2-7 TRBV13 NA 15 TRBD2 TGTGCCAGCAGCCGGGGGGGACTAAGCTCCTACGAGCAGTACTTC CASSRGGLSSYEQYF
TRBJ2-6 TRBV4-1 NA 17 NA TGCGCCAGCAGCCAGCCTTCCGGGCGGGGTGGGGCCAACGTCCTGACTTTC CASSQPSGRGGANVLTF
TRBJ1-2 TRBV6-1 NA 13 TRBD1 TGTGCCAGCAGTGAGACAGGGGACTATGGCTACACCTTC CASSETGDYGYTF
TRBJ2-1 TRBV7-9 NA 12 NA TGTGCCAGCAGCTTAGCGCTGGGCGAACAGTTCTTC CASSLALGEQFF
TRBJ1-3 TRBV19 NA 15 TRBD1 TGTGCCAGTACCATCGACAGGGCGGCTGGAAACACCATATATTTT CASTIDRAAGNTIYF
TRBJ1-5 TRBV7-9 NA 16 NA TGTGCCAGCAGCTTAGCAGGCGGGAATAGCAATCAGCCCCAGCATTTT CASSLAGGNSNQPQHF
TRBJ1-5 TRBV5-8 NA 13 NA TGTGCCAGCAGCTTGAGGACTGGTGGGCCCCAGCATTTT CASSLRTGGPQHF
TRBJ2-1 TRBV6-5 once 13 NA TGTGCCAGCAGTTACTGGTCTCGGCGGGAGCAGTTCTTC CASSYWSRREQFF